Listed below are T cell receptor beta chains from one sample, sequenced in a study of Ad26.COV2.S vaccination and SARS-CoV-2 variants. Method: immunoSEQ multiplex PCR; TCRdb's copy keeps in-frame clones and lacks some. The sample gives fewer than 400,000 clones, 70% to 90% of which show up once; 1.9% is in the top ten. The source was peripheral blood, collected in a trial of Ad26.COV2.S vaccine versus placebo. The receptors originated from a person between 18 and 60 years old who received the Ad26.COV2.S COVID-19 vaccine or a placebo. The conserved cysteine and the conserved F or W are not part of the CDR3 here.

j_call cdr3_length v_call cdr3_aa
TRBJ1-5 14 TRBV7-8 ASSLEFGQGNQPQH
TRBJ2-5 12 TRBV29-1 SAAQTGRLETQY
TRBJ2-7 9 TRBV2 ASSRSYEQY
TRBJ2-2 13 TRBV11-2 ASGSRTVNTGELF
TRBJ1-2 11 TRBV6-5 ASTGGQGYGYT
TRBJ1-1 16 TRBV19 ASSIFVWGGREDTEAF
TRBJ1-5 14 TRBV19 ASSMGAGGSDQPQH
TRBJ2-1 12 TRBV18 ASSPTSTYNEQF
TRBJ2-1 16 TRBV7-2 ASSLGVTGTASYNEQF
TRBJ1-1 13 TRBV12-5 ASGLYRGGHTEAF
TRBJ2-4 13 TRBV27 ASSSREGVLNIQY
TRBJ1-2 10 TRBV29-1 SGAGTGDGYT
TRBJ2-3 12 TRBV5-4 ASSLEPATDTQY
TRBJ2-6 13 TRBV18 ASSPQGAGANVLT
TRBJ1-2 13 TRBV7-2 ASSPPTVGRYGYT
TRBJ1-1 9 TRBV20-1 SATKAAEAF
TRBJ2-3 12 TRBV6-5 ASSSTGSADTQY
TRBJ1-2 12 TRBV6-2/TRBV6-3 ASSYSGINYGYT
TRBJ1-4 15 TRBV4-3 ASSQASGGALNEKLF
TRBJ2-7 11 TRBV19 ASSIFANYEQY
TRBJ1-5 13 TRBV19 ASNQENRLNQPQH
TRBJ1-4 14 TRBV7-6 ASSLAPGPYNEKLF
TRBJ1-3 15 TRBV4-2 ASSQDLTGGLGNTIY
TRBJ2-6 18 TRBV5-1 ASSLGGTGGVVTGANVLT
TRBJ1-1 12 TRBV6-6 ASSPGAANTEAF
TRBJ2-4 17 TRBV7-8 ASSHPRYREPLAKNIQY
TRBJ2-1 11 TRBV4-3 ASSQDGTVGQF
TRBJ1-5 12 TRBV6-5 ASITPGRLQPQH
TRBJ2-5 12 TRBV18 ASSPNQKRETQY
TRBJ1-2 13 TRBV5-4 ASSLPHGGNYGYT
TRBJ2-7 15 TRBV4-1 ASSQKGDRGLLYEQY